A selection of T cell receptor beta chains follows, all from one sample in a study of blood T cells in healthy people across ages. TCRdb re-called the 5' RACE reads through MiXCR, storing one row per CDR3 protein. This table has some 850,000 distinct CDR3 sequences, roughly 25% appearing once. These data also featured in a second study, about T cells of mothers and their children.

Sequenced material: blood. Every receptor here comes from a boy younger than 18 in good health. CDR3s include the opening cysteine and the closing phenylalanine or tryptophan. Each record gives: D gene, J gene, clone size, V gene, CDR3 DNA, CDR3 protein. The D gene is left open where the match is weak. Expanded clones are given a class, and other clones once, few, many or no size at all.

TRBD1 | TRBJ2-5 | NA | TRBV2 | TGTGCCGGGGGACAGATCCAAGAGACCCAGTACTTC | CAGGQIQETQYF
NA | TRBJ2-4 | NA | TRBV5-4 | TGTGCCAGCAGCCCGAGTGGAGGGGAGGACATTCAGTACTTC | CASSPSGGEDIQYF
TRBD2 | TRBJ2-3 | few | TRBV6-4 | TGTGCCAGCAGTGACTCTAGCGGGGGAACAGATACGCAGTATTTT | CASSDSSGGTDTQYF
TRBD2 | TRBJ2-1 | NA | TRBV20-1 | TGCAGTGCTAAGACTAGCGGGAGTGTAAATGAGCAGTTCTTC | CSAKTSGSVNEQFF
NA | TRBJ2-4 | once | TRBV20-1 | TGCAGTGCTAGAGATCCACAGGGTCGAGGAAACATTCAGTACTTC | CSARDPQGRGNIQYF
NA | TRBJ1-3 | few | TRBV3-1 | TGTGCCAGCAGCGGGGGACGGTCCTCTGGAAACACCATATATTTT | CASSGGRSSGNTIYF
NA | TRBJ2-7 | many | TRBV4-1 | TGCGCCAGCAGCCAACCAGGGACCTACTACGAGCAGTACTTC | CASSQPGTYYEQYF
TRBD1 | TRBJ2-7 | many | TRBV29-1 | TGCAGCGTTCGACAGGGCTCCGAGCAGTACTTC | CSVRQGSEQYF
NA | TRBJ1-2 | NA | TRBV5-5 | TGTGCCAGCAGCCCCGAATATAACTATGGCTACACCTTC | CASSPEYNYGYTF
NA | TRBJ2-5 | many | TRBV6-1 | TGTGCCAGCAGCGGCGTGGGGGGAGGACCAGAGACCCAGTACTTC | CASSGVGGGPETQYF
NA | TRBJ2-5 | few | TRBV10-3 | TGTGCCATCAGTGATGGAGTGGAGACCCAGTACTTC | CAISDGVETQYF
TRBD1 | TRBJ1-1 | once | TRBV12-3/TRBV12-4 | TGTGCCAGCAGCACTGGGACAGGACGCACTGAAGCTTTCTTT | CASSTGTGRTEAFF
TRBD2 | TRBJ2-5 | few | TRBV9 | TGTGCCAGCAGCGTAGCGGCTAGCGGGGGTAGAGAGACCCAGTACTTC | CASSVAASGGRETQYF
TRBD2 | TRBJ2-1 | NA | TRBV27 | TGTGCCAGCAGTTTATCCGCTATTGGGACTAGCGGGGTTTCCTACAATGAGCAGTTCTTC | CASSLSAIGTSGVSYNEQFF
TRBD2 | TRBJ2-1 | few | TRBV20-1 | TGCAGTGCTAGGATTAGCGGGGGGAGCTCCTACAATGAGCAGTTCTTC | CSARISGGSSYNEQFF
NA | TRBJ2-7 | NA | TRBV5-1 | TGCGCCAGCAGCTTACAGGATGGCTACGAGCAGTACTTC | CASSLQDGYEQYF
NA | TRBJ2-7 | few | TRBV10-3 | TGTGCCATCAGTGATCAAACCTACGAGCAGTACTTC | CAISDQTYEQYF
NA | TRBJ1-2 | few | TRBV6-5 | TGTGCCAGCAGTTACTCACCAGGAATAGATAACTATGGCTACACCTTC | CASSYSPGIDNYGYTF
TRBD2 | TRBJ2-1 | few | TRBV29-1 | TGCAGCGGAACTAGCGGGGAGAATGAGCAGTTCTTC | CSGTSGENEQFF
NA | TRBJ1-2 | NA | TRBV5-1 | TGCGCCAGCAGCCGTCGGGGTGGGTATGGCTACACCTTC | CASSRRGGYGYTF
NA | TRBJ1-4 | NA | TRBV12-3/TRBV12-4 | TGTGCCAGCAGTTTTCGACAGCCCCCTAATGAAAAACTGTTTTTT | CASSFRQPPNEKLFF
NA | TRBJ2-5 | NA | TRBV20-1 | TGCAGTGCTAGAAACGGGGGAGAGCCCCAGTACTTC | CSARNGGEPQYF
NA | TRBJ1-2 | NA | TRBV6-1 | TGTGCCAGAAGTGATACGGGGGGCTACACCTTC | CARSDTGGYTF
NA | TRBJ2-1 | few | TRBV2 | TGTGCCAGCTGGGTTTCCTACAATGAGCAGTTCTTC | CASWVSYNEQFF
NA | TRBJ2-1 | NA | TRBV2 | TGTGCCAGCAGTGCTCAGAACAATGAGCAGTTCTTC | CASSAQNNEQFF
TRBD2 | TRBJ2-3 | NA | TRBV5-6 | TGTGCCAGCAGCTTGAGGAGGGAGGGGCGGATGCAGTATTTT | CASSLRREGRMQYF
TRBD2 | TRBJ2-7 | NA | TRBV24-1 | TGTGCCACCAGTGACCGACTCGGGGGGGAGCAGTACTTC | CATSDRLGGEQYF
TRBD1 | TRBJ2-7 | NA | TRBV28 | TGTGCCAGCAGTTTACCCGGAGGGGACAGGACCTACGAGCAGTACTTC | CASSLPGGDRTYEQYF
NA | TRBJ2-5 | NA | TRBV6-5 | TGTGCCAGCAGTGTTGAACAGCGGGAGACCCAGTACTTC | CASSVEQRETQYF
TRBD2 | TRBJ2-4 | NA | TRBV7-2 | TGTGCCAGCAGCCCAACCGGGGGACTAGCCCCCGCGGACTTC | CASSPTGGLAPADF
NA | TRBJ2-5 | few | TRBV28 | TGTGCCAGCAGTTTCGCGGGGCTCCGGGAGACCCAGTACTTC | CASSFAGLRETQYF
TRBD1 | TRBJ2-3 | NA | TRBV9 | TGTGCCAGCAGCGTAGGGGCCCCGACAGGGTTCTCAGATACGCAGTATTTT | CASSVGAPTGFSDTQYF
NA | TRBJ2-7 | NA | TRBV5-1 | TGCGCCAGCAGCTTCCAGGCAACTCCTACCTACGAGCAGTACTTC | CASSFQATPTYEQYF
NA | TRBJ2-1 | NA | TRBV6-4 | TGTGCCAGCAGTGACACGGGAGTAAGTGAGCAGTTCTTC | CASSDTGVSEQFF
TRBD2 | TRBJ2-7 | few | TRBV12-3/TRBV12-4 | TGTGCCAGCAGTCGTGAGCGGGGTGGGACCTACGAGCAGTACTTC | CASSRERGGTYEQYF
NA | TRBJ2-3 | NA | TRBV24-1 | TGTGCCACCAGTGACCCAACTAGGGATACGCAGTATTTT | CATSDPTRDTQYF
NA | TRBJ2-7 | NA | TRBV6-2/TRBV6-3 | TGTGCCAGCAAACCGGGACCCCCCTACGAGCAGTACTTC | CASKPGPPYEQYF
NA | TRBJ1-5 | NA | TRBV5-1 | TGCGCCAGCAGCTTGGTGGGGGACGGTGGGCCCCAGCATTTT | CASSLVGDGGPQHF
TRBD1 | TRBJ2-5 | many | TRBV5-1 | TGTGCCAGCAGCGAGGGGGCCGAAGAGACCCAGTACTTC | CASSEGAEETQYF
TRBD1 | TRBJ2-3 | once | TRBV19 | TGTGCCAGTAGTCCAGGGGGTCCGCAGTATTTT | CASSPGGPQYF
NA | TRBJ2-5 | NA | TRBV4-1 | TGCGCCAGCAGCCAAGTGCTTGTGGGGGCAGAGACCCAGTACTTC | CASSQVLVGAETQYF
NA | TRBJ2-7 | NA | TRBV15 | TGTGCCACCAGTCCCCCACCCCAAGGGTCCTACGAGCAGTACTTC | CATSPPPQGSYEQYF
TRBD1 | TRBJ1-4 | few | TRBV24-1 | TGTGCCACCAGTCCGCCGGGACAGCACAGTGAAAAACTGTTTTTT | CATSPPGQHSEKLFF
TRBD2 | TRBJ2-3 | NA | TRBV10-3 | TGTGCCATCAGTGGCCTTCACCTAGCGGGAGGCCCCCTGGACACAGATACGCAGTATTTT | CAISGLHLAGGPLDTDTQYF
TRBD1 | TRBJ1-4 | NA | TRBV6-6 | TGTGCCAGCAGTTACACAGGGACAGGGGAGGGTGAAAAACTGTTTTTT | CASSYTGTGEGEKLFF
NA | TRBJ2-2 | NA | TRBV4-1 | TGCGCCAGCAGTAGGCCGGGGACAAACACCGGGGAGCTGTTTTTT | CASSRPGTNTGELFF
NA | TRBJ2-1 | NA | TRBV9 | TGCGCCAGCAGCGTAGCAAAGAGCCCTAGAACGGAGTTCTTC | CASSVAKSPRTEFF
TRBD2 | TRBJ2-1 | once | TRBV20-1 | TGCAGTGCTAGTGCCCCTAGCGGGGGGGCCTACAATGAGCAGTTCTTC | CSASAPSGGAYNEQFF
NA | TRBJ2-1 | NA | TRBV29-1 | TGCAGCGTCACTTTCAGGGGAATATACAATGAGCAGTTCTTC | CSVTFRGIYNEQFF
TRBD2 | TRBJ2-3 | NA | TRBV20-1 | TGCAGTGCTATTTCTCTAGCGGCGAACACAGATACGCAGTATTTT | CSAISLAANTDTQYF
NA | TRBJ2-6 | NA | TRBV13 | TGTGCCAGCAGCTCCGAAGGGGCCAACGTCCTGACTTTC | CASSSEGANVLTF
NA | TRBJ2-3 | NA | TRBV7-2 | TGTGCCAGCAGCTTAGGAGTAATCCTCGGGGATACGCAGTATTTT | CASSLGVILGDTQYF